The T cell receptor (beta chain) under discussion was sequenced for a study of T-cell reconstitution after alpha-beta-depleted transplantation in children. The ends lost 2 bases at V and 16 bases at J; junction bases unmatched: 9. This CDR3 region has 13 residues. During its preparation, the TCRbeta library received unique molecular identifiers. TCRdb called the PCR reads again in MiXCR, with one record for every CDR3 protein. The sample has roughly 590,000 distinct CDR3 sequences, 16% seen once. This clonotype occurred a few times. The rearrangement joins TRBV12-3 or TRBV12-4 to TRBJ2-1; 9 bases agree with TRBD1. Sequencing used PBMCs from the stem cell graft donor, obtained from the stem cell graft. The sequence was collected from a human donor who donated a stem cell graft to a child with acute myeloid leukemia. The CDR3 DNA reads as TGTGCCAGCAGTTTACGGAGGACAGGGGAAGGATTCTTC. Residues: CASSLRRTGEGFF.